These 24 T cell receptor beta chains originate from one sample sequenced in a study of vaccination and CD4 T cells after COVID-19. The Oncomine TCR Beta short-read assay was applied to DNA of cultured CD4+ T cells. MiXCR, run by TCRdb on the PCR reads, gives a single entry per CDR3 protein. The repertoire holds roughly 17,000 distinct CDR3 sequences, with approximately 45% as singletons. These TCRs are of unknown antigen specificity. The treatment here: approximately nine-day PBMC culture with coronavirus spike peptide pools or control peptides (ViraFEST assay). Sequenced here: CD4+ T cells from blood, cultured in vitro, sampled before SARS-CoV-2 vaccination. The receptors were gathered from a human donor who had recovered from COVID-19.

The chain couples TRBV19 to TRBJ2-5; no firm D call. Germline CDR1 reads LNHDA; CDR2 reads SQIVND (reference sequence). V dropped 0 bases and J dropped 1 base, with 9 bases sitting between them. The CDR3 loop spans 15 amino acids. The CDR3 region is CASSIEVGFQETQYF. As DNA, the CDR3 is TGTGCCAGTAGTATAGAGGTCGGCTTCCAAGAGACCCAGTACTTC.

V gene TRBV7-9 combines with J gene TRBJ1-1; unclear D gene. The germline CDR1 and CDR2 sequences are SEHNR and FQNEAQ (reference sequence). With 2 bases removed from V and 8 bases from J, the gap between germline ends came to 9 bases. The CDR3 contains 12 residues. In DNA, the CDR3 is TGTGCCAGCAGCTTAATTCACGGGGAAGCTTTCTTT. It yields the protein CASSLIHGEAFF.

This clonotype is large (0.1 to 1%) in the sample. This chain uses TRBV6-1 with TRBJ1-2; 10 nucleotides agree with TRBD1. Losses at the gene ends were 3 bases for V and 6 bases for J; bases not matched to a gene: 4. CDR1 is MNHNS and CDR2 is SASEGT in the germline V gene. The CDR3 covers 14 residues. The CDR3 is CASSDRDRGHGYTF. CDR3 nucleotides: TGTGCCAGCAGTGACCGGGACAGGGGACATGGCTACACCTTC.

This clonotype was counted a few times. V gene TRBV27 combines with J gene TRBJ1-6, with 7 bases identical to TRBD1. The CDR3 runs 17 residues. With V trimmed by 4 bases and J by 7 bases, 13 bases remained unmatched. CDR1 is MNHEY, CDR2 SMNVEV, per germline (reference sequence). CDR3 region: CASSSKGQADRNSPLHF. DNA for the CDR3: TGTGCCAGCAGTTCGAAAGGACAGGCCGACCGCAATTCACCCCTCCACTTT.

This clonotype has just a few counts. CDR3: CASSLWTQGNNSPLHF. CDR3 nucleotide sequence: TGTGCCAGCAGCCTGTGGACCCAGGGGAATAATTCACCCCTCCACTTT. The chain carries TRBV28 and TRBJ1-6; D is perhaps TRBD1 (6 bases). V shed 6 bases and J shed 5 bases, with 17 bases lying between them. Germline loops: CDR1 MDHEN, CDR2 SYDVKM. This CDR3 is built from 16 residues.

This clonotype came up a few times. The CDR3 region is CASSLARGGSGGNTIYF. The CDR3 DNA is TGTGCCAGCAGCTTAGCCCGTGGGGGGTCTGGAGGAAACACCATATATTTT. The V gene is TRBV7-8, the J gene TRBJ1-3, with D perhaps matching TRBD1 (5 bases). The V gene's germline CDR1 is SGHVS and CDR2 FQNEAQ. The V end lost 0 bases, the J end lost 4 bases, and 16 bases lay between the germline ends. The CDR3 runs to 17 residues.

The V and J genes are TRBV23-1 and TRBJ1-5; D is perhaps TRBD1 (6 bases). TRBV23-1 is sorted into the ORF group, with uncertain function. This CDR3 has 18 residues. V was clipped by 9 bases and J by 0 bases, with 24 bases between them. CDR3 bases: TGCGCCAGACTCCCCTCTCGGGCAGGGGCCCATAGCAATCAGCCCCAGCATTTT. Its protein is CARLPSRAGAHSNQPQHF.

Concerning this clonotype: Germline and junction disagree at one end, which may indicate a read error. The chain couples TRBV25-1 to TRBJ2-2, with 7 bases matching TRBD1. This CDR3 region has 16 residues. Germline assignment: CDR1 MGHDK and CDR2 SYGVNS. The CDR3: CAGSDPGTDHTGELFF. The DNA for the CDR3 is TGTGCCGGCAGTGACCCCGGGACAGATCACACCGGGGAGCTGTTTTTT.

The rearrangement uses TRBV7-2 and TRBJ2-6; D remains ambiguous. Germline CDR1 SGHTA, CDR2 FQGNSA. Between the trimmed V and J ends, which lost 5 bases and 0 bases, there was a span of 5 bases. The CDR3 consists of 14 residues. CDR3 coding DNA: TGTGCCAGCAGCCCGCGCTCTGGGGCCAACGTCCTGACTTTC. This sequence encodes CASSPRSGANVLTF.

The rearrangement joins TRBV5-4 to TRBJ1-6; the D gene is possibly TRBD1 (5 bases). V gave up 0 bases and J gave up 10 bases, with 14 bases separating them. The CDR3 spans 15 residues. Germline V gene lookup returns CDR1 SGHNT and CDR2 YYREEE (reference sequence). CDR3 DNA sequence: TGTGCCAGCAGCTTGGAGACAGTAAGGGACTCACCCCTCCACTTT. As protein: CASSLETVRDSPLHF.

This clonotype was seen a few times. This sequence joins TRBV28 and TRBJ1-5; 7 bases line up with TRBD1. CDR1 is MDHEN, CDR2 SYDVKM, per germline. This CDR3 is built from 15 residues. Losses at the gene ends were 7 bases for V and 5 bases for J; bases not matched to a gene: 11. CDR3 protein: CASTLRAQGDQPQHF. DNA of the CDR3: TGTGCCAGCACCCTCCGGGCCCAGGGGGATCAGCCCCAGCATTTT.

The J gene is TRBJ2-5, the V gene TRBV19, with D possibly called TRBD1 or TRBD2 (7 bases each). CDR3 length equals 14 residues. Germline CDR1 reads LNHDA; CDR2 reads SQIVND (reference sequence). V was shortened by 5 bases and J by 10 bases, with 20 bases between the two germline ends. CDR3: CASSPGGRGIVQYF. CDR3 in DNA: TGTGCCAGTAGTCCAGGGGGGAGGGGAATCGTCCAGTACTTC. Combining the CDR3 with reference TRBV19 and TRBJ2-5 gives the whole variable domain DGGITQSPKYLFRKEGQNVTLSCEQNLNHDAMYWYRQDPGQGLRLIYYSQIVNDFQKGDIAEGYSVSREKKESFPLTVTSAQKNPTAFYLCASSPGGRGIVQYFGPGTRLLVL.

J is TRBJ2-7 and V is TRBV20-1; D is unclear. Germline V gene data show CDR1 as DFQATT and CDR2 as SNEGSKA (reference sequence). The CDR3 spans 11 residues. The CDR3 sequence: CSALRRYEQYF. CDR3 DNA sequence: TGCAGCGCCCTCCGGCGGTACGAGCAGTACTTC.

This clonotype was seen a few times. V gene TRBV27 combines with J gene TRBJ1-6, with TRBD1 identical over 11 bases. J lost 10 bases, V lost 6 bases, and 5 bases had no gene match. This CDR3 is built from 14 residues. Per the germline V gene, CDR1 is MNHEY and CDR2 is SMNVEV (reference sequence). Here the CDR3 DNA reads TGTGCCAGCAGCGGGACAGGGGGAAAATCACCCCTCCACTTT. This translates into CASSGTGGKSPLHF.

J is TRBJ1-2 and V is TRBV12-3 or TRBV12-4; D perhaps matches TRBD1 (5 bases). The CDR3 consists of 14 residues. V lost 5 bases to trimming and J lost 5 bases, with 15 bases between them. The CDR3 reads CASSGGGPPYGYTF. CDR3 bases: TGTGCCAGCAGTGGGGGAGGGCCGCCTTATGGCTACACCTTC.

The chain uses TRBV19 and TRBJ2-3; TRBD1 matches at 7 bases. Per germline, CDR1 LNHDA and CDR2 SQIVND (reference sequence). V gave up 7 bases and J gave up 6 bases; unmatched junction bases: 4. The CDR3 sequence is 12 residues long. In DNA, the CDR3 is TGTGCCAGTAACGGGGACAGCGATACGCAGTATTTT. Encoded protein: CASNGDSDTQYF.

V usage is TRBV20-1 and J usage is TRBJ2-3; 11 bases map to TRBD2. Germline trimming cut 6 bases from V and 4 bases from J; bases unmatched to any gene: 6. Germline loops: CDR1 DFQATT, CDR2 SNEGSKA (reference sequence). This CDR3 region has 14 residues. The CDR3 DNA reads as TGCAGTGCCGTCCTACTAGCGGGGGCAGATACGCAGTATTTT. Translation: CSAVLLAGADTQYF.

This clonotype was seen more than once but under ten times. The chain couples TRBV20-1 to TRBJ2-7; 11 bases are shared with TRBD2. V shed 1 base and J 4 bases; nucleotides not matched to a gene: 6. The length of the CDR3 is 15 residues. CDR1 is DFQATT, CDR2 SNEGSKA, per germline (reference sequence). The CDR3 bases are TGCAGTGCTAGAGGGGGGACTAGCGGCATATACGAGCAGTACTTC. It translates to CSARGGTSGIYEQYF.

The rearrangement joins TRBV20-1 to TRBJ2-2; D unresolved. This CDR3 is 13 amino acids long. Germline V gives CDR1 DFQATT, CDR2 SNEGSKA (reference sequence). Trimming took off 6 bases at V and 1 base at J, with 9 bases between the two ends. CDR3 bases: TGCAGTGCCCGTCTTGGGAACACCGGGGAGCTGTTTTTT. This codes for CSARLGNTGELFF.

This rearrangement joins TRBV6-1 to TRBJ1-6; 8 bases line up with TRBD1. V gave up 6 bases and J gave up 7 bases; unmatched junction bases: 11. Looked up from germline, CDR1 is MNHNS and CDR2 is SASEGT. This CDR3 has 16 amino acids. The CDR3 sequence: CASRLHQGAFNSPLHF. CDR3 sequence (DNA): TGTGCCAGCAGGCTACACCAGGGGGCTTTCAATTCACCCCTCCACTTT.

The table lists this clonotype with a few counts. The chain couples TRBV6-1 to TRBJ2-7; TRBD1 aligns across 7 bases. Germline V gives CDR1 MNHNS, CDR2 SASEGT. V dropped 5 bases and J dropped 5; count of bases not matched to a gene: 12. The CDR3 has 15 amino acids. The CDR3 spells CASSHRDSGADEQYF. The CDR3 DNA reads TGTGCCAGCAGTCACCGGGACAGTGGGGCGGACGAGCAGTACTTC.

The rearrangement uses TRBV2 and TRBJ1-1; D remains unclear. This CDR3 has 13 residues. V was pared by 6 bases and J by 2 bases, with 10 bases between. Per the germline V gene, CDR1 is SNHLY and CDR2 is FYNNEI. The CDR3 coding sequence is TGTGCCAGCAGAGCGGACTTTAACACTGAAGCTTTCTTT. Residues: CASRADFNTEAFF.

This clonotype was observed once. V and J are TRBV11-2 and TRBJ2-7, with TRBD2 matching 14 bases. CDR3 length equals 14 residues. V was pared by 4 bases and J by 6 bases, with 2 bases of the junction left unmatched. Germline V CDR1 and CDR2: SGHAT, FQNNGV. CDR3 protein: CASSSGLAGVEQYF. DNA of the CDR3: TGTGCCAGCAGCTCGGGACTAGCGGGAGTCGAGCAGTACTTC.

The chain uses TRBV28 and TRBJ2-5; 7 bases are a match to TRBD1. The germline V gene encodes CDR1 MDHEN and CDR2 SYDVKM. This CDR3 comprises 17 residues. After removal of 2 bases from V and 2 bases from J, the junction contained 11 bases not matched to a gene. Written as DNA, the CDR3 is TGTGCCAGCAGTTTAATCCTTCCGGGACAGAAGCAAGAGACCCAGTACTTC. This translates into CASSLILPGQKQETQYF.